Following are 10 T cell receptor beta chains from one sample sequenced in a study of patients and donors after allogeneic stem cell transplantation. MiXCR was run by TCRdb on the RT-PCR reads, yielding one entry per CDR3 protein. The table includes about a million distinct CDR3 sequences, roughly 17% detected once. Sequenced material: blood, either unsorted or a sorted T cell fraction (not recorded which). The receptors stem from a human donor who was either an allogeneic HSCT recipient or a stem cell or donor lymphocyte infusion donor (not recorded which). It is not recorded whose cells these are; they may come from a transplant donor.

The chain carries TRBV24-1 and TRBJ2-7, with TRBD1 identical over 7 bases. The CDR3 runs 16 residues. Germline V gene lookup returns CDR1 KGHDR and CDR2 SFDVKD. Trimming at V came to 3 bases and at J to 0 bases, leaving 7 bases not matched to a gene. The CDR3 nucleotides are TGTGCCACCAGTGATAAGAGGACAGGCGGCTCCTACGAGCAGTACTTC. It specifies CATSDKRTGGSYEQYF.

The chain couples TRBV5-1 to TRBJ2-5; 13 nucleotides agree with TRBD2. Germline V lookup: CDR1 SGHRS, CDR2 YFSETQ. The ends lost 1 base at V and 5 bases at J; junction bases unmatched: 11. The CDR3 spans 18 residues. CDR3 bases: TGCGCCAGCAGCTTGTCGACTAGCGGGAGGATTGGGGGGGAGACCCAGTACTTC. Encoded protein: CASSLSTSGRIGGETQYF.

This clonotype was observed a few times. The V gene is TRBV7-9, the J gene TRBJ1-1, with D tentatively TRBD1 (5 bases). V lost 4 bases to trimming and J lost 0 bases, with 12 bases between them. Germline loops: CDR1 SEHNR, CDR2 FQNEAQ (reference sequence). CDR3 length equals 15 residues. For the CDR3, the DNA is TGTGCCAGCAGCTCACGGACAAGGATGAACACTGAAGCTTTCTTT. Protein: CASSSRTRMNTEAFF.

The gene calls are TRBV27 and TRBJ2-6; D remains ambiguous. The V end was cut by 0 bases, the J end by 0 bases, with 9 bases between. Germline CDR1 and CDR2: MNHEY and SMNVEV (reference sequence). The CDR3 consists of 17 residues. This chain's CDR3 is CASSLSRRSSGANVLTF. The CDR3 DNA sequence: TGTGCCAGCAGTTTATCTAGGAGATCCTCTGGGGCCAACGTCCTGACTTTC.

The rearrangement uses TRBV19 and TRBJ2-7; possible D gene TRBD2, 6 bases. V was shortened by 6 bases and J by 4 bases, with 10 bases between the two germline ends. This CDR3 has 12 residues. Germline CDR1 LNHDA, CDR2 SQIVND (reference sequence). CDR3 nucleotide sequence: TGTGCCAGTAGAATGGAGGGATACGAGCAGTACTTC. It codes for CASRMEGYEQYF.

The chain links TRBV6-5 to TRBJ2-7; weak D call: TRBD1 (6 bases). The CDR3 runs 12 residues. In germline, CDR1 is MNHEY, CDR2 SVGAGI. Trimming cost V 5 bases and J 8 bases, with 13 bases left between them. CDR3 bases: TGTGCCAGCAGTCGGAGACAGGACAAGCAGTACTTC. Translated: CASSRRQDKQYF.

The V gene is TRBV3-1, the J gene TRBJ2-7, with 7 bases aligning to TRBD2. Germline V gives CDR1 LGHDT, CDR2 YNNKEL (reference sequence). The CDR3 is made up of 12 amino acids. Trimming cost V 3 bases and J 6 bases; bases outside gene matches: 2. This CDR3 is CASSHWTSEQYF. CDR3 sequence (DNA): TGTGCCAGCAGCCACTGGACTAGCGAGCAGTACTTC.

In its sample, this clonotype was seen many times. The chain combines TRBV12-3 or TRBV12-4 with TRBJ2-5, with 10 nucleotides matching TRBD1. There are 14 residues in the CDR3. V dropped 5 bases and J dropped 5; count of bases not matched to a gene: 5. CDR3 in amino acids: CASSPGTGVETQYF. CDR3 in DNA: TGTGCCAGCAGTCCTGGGACAGGGGTCGAGACCCAGTACTTC.

The chain carries TRBV12-3 or TRBV12-4 and TRBJ2-7, with unresolved D. Trimming took off 7 bases at V and 4 bases at J, with 14 bases between the two ends. The CDR3 sequence is 13 residues long. The CDR3 region is CASTPGRPYEQYF. CDR3 in DNA: TGTGCCAGCACCCCTGGCAGACCGTACGAGCAGTACTTC.

Only a few counts were recorded for this clonotype. The V call is TRBV20-1, the J call TRBJ2-2; 9 nucleotides match TRBD2. The CDR3 is made up of 17 amino acids. J was trimmed by 4 bases and V by 1 base; bases with no gene match: 10. Germline CDR1 DFQATT, CDR2 SNEGSKA (reference sequence). The CDR3 here is CSARGLAEEGSTGELFF. In nucleotides, the CDR3 is TGCAGTGCTAGAGGACTAGCGGAGGAGGGGAGCACCGGGGAGCTGTTTTTT.